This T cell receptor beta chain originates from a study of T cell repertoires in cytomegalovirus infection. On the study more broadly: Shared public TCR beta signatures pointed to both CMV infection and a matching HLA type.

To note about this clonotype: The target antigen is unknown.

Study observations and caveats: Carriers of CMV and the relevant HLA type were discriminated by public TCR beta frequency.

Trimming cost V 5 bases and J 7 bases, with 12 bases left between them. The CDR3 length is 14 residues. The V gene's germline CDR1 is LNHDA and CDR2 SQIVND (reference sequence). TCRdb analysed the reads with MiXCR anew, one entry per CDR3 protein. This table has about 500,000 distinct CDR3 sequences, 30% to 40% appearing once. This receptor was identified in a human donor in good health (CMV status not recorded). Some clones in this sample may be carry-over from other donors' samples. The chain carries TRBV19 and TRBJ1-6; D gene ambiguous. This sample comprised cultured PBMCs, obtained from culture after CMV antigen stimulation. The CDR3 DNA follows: TGTGCCAGTAGTCTGGTCTACGGGAATTCACCCCTCCACTTT. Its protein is CASSLVYGNSPLHF.